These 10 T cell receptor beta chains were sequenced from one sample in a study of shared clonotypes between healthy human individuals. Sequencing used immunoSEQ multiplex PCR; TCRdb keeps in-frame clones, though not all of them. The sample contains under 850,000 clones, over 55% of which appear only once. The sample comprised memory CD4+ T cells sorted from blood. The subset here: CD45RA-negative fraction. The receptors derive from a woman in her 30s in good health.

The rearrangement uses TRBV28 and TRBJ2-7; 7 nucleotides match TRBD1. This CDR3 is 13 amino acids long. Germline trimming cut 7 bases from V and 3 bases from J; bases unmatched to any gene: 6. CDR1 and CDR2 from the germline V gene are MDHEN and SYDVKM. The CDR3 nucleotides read TGTGCCAGCACGTCGGGACAGAGCTACGAGCAGTACTTC. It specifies CASTSGQSYEQYF.

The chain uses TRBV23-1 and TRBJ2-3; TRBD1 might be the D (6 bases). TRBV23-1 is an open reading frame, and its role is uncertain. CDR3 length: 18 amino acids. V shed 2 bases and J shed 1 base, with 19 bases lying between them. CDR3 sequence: CASSQNPGHRQGTDTQYF. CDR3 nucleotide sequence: TGCGCCAGCAGTCAAAATCCAGGGCACCGACAGGGCACAGATACGCAGTATTTT.

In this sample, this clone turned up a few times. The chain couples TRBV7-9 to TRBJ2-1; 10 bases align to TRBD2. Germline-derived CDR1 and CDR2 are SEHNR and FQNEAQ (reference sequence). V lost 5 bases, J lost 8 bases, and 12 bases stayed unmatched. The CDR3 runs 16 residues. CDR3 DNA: TGTGCCAGCAGCACCTCGACTAGCGGGTGGTTGGATGAGCAGTTCTTC. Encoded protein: CASSTSTSGWLDEQFF.

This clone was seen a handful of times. Here the CDR3 DNA reads TGTGCCAGCAGTTCCGCGGGCGGAACCGGGGAGCTGTTTTTT. This gives the protein CASSSAGGTGELFF. The V gene is TRBV25-1, the J gene TRBJ2-2, with TRBD2 as a possible D gene (5 bases). Germline lookup yields CDR1 MGHDK and CDR2 SYGVNS. The CDR3 covers 14 residues. Trimming took off 5 bases at V and 5 bases at J, with 12 bases between the two ends.

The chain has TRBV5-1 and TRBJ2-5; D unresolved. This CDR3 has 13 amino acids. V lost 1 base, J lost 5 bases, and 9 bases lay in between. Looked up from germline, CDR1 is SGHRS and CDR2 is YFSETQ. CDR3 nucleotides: TGCGCCAGCAGCTTGTTCGGCGCGGAGACCCAGTACTTC. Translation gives CASSLFGAETQYF.

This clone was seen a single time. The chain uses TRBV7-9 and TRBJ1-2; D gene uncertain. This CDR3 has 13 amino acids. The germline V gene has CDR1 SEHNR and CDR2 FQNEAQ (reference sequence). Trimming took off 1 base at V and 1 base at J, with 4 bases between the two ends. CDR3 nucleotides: TGTGCCAGCAGCTTAGAATATAACTATGGCTACACCTTC. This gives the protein CASSLEYNYGYTF. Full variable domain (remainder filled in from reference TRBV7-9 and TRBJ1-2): DTGVSQNPRHKITKRGQNVTFRCDPISEHNRLYWYRQTLGQGPEFLTYFQNEAQLEKSRLLSDRFSAERPKGSFSTLEIQRTEQGDSAMYLCASSLEYNYGYTFGSGTRLTVV.

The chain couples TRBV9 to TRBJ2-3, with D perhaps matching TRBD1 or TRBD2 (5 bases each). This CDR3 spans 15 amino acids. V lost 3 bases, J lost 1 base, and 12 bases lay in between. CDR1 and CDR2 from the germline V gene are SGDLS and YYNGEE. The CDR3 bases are TGTGCCAGCAGCGCCGGGACGACCCGCACAGATACGCAGTATTTT. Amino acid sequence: CASSAGTTRTDTQYF.

CDR3 sequence reads: CASSNPGKGAFF. Here the CDR3 DNA reads TGCGCCAGCAGCAACCCCGGGAAGGGGGCTTTCTTT. The chain couples TRBV5-1 to TRBJ1-1, with D perhaps TRBD1 (5 bases). The V and J ends lost 4 bases and 11 bases respectively, with 15 bases between them. This CDR3 is 12 amino acids long. Germline V gene lookup returns CDR1 SGHRS and CDR2 YFSETQ.

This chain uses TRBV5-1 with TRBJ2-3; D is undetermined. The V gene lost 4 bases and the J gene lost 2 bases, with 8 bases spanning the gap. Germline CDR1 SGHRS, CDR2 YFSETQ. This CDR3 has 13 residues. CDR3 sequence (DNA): TGCGCCAGCAGCCTCCGGCCCACAGATACGCAGTATTTT. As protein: CASSLRPTDTQYF.

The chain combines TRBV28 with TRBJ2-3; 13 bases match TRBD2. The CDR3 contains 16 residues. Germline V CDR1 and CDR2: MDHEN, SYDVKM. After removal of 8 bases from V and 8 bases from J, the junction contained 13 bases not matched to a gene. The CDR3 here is CASYLGTSGTGGTQYF. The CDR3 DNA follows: TGTGCCAGCTACCTCGGGACTAGCGGGACCGGGGGTACGCAGTATTTT. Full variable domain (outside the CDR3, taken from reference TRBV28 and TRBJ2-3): DVKVTQSSRYLVKRTGEKVFLECVQDMDHENMFWYRQDPGLGLRLIYFSYDVKMKEKGDIPEGYSVSREKKERFSLILESASTNQTSMYLCASYLGTSGTGGTQYFGPGTRLTVL.